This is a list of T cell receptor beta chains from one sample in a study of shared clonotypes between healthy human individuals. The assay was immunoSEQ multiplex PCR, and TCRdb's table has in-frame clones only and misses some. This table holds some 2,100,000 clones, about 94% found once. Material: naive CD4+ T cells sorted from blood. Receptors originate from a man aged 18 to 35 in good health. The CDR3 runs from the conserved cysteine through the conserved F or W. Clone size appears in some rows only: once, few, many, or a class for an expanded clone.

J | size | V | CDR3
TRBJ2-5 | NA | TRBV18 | CASSPMRQGGQETQYF
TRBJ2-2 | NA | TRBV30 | CAWSALRFGSGELFF
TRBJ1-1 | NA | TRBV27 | CASSFSPPRGKAFF
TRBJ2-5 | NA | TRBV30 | CAWGYQETQYF
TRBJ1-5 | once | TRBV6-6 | CASTSGRGGNQPQHF
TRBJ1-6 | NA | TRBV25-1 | CASSDRGRLHF
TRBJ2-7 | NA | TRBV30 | CAWRQDLSYEQYF
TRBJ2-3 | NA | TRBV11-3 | CASSLVTSLATDTQYF
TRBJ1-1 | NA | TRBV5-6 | CASSFNTEAFF
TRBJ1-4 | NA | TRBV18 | CASSQLGGTNEKLFF
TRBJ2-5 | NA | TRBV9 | CASSGDRDRETQYF
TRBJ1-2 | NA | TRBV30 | CAWSVGRGRTNYGYTF
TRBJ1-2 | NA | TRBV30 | CAWSVMRQTNYGYTF
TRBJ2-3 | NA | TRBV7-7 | CASSISGSSTDTQYF
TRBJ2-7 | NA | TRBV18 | CASSLLGGLAYEQYF
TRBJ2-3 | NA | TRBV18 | CASSPVGQLVTDTQYF
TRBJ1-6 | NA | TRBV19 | CASSTAGTRVNSPLHF
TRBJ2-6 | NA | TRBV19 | CASSPGSSGANVLTF
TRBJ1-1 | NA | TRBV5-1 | CASSLEGESGGAFF
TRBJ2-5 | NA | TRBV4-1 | CASSQDGLAGATQETQYF
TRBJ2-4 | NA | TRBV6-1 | CASSEGGFLAKNIQYF
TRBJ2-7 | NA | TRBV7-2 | CASSLERSYEQYF
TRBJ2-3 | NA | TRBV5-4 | CASSLMTDTQYF
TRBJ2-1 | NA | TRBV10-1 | CASSAGNEQFF
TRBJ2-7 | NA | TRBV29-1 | CSVVGSLTYEQYF
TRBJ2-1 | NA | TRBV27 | CASSLSPGQNEQFF
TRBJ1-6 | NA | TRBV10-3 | CAISGSSYNSPLHF
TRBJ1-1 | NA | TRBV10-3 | CAISESRGGGEAFF
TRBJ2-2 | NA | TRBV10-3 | CATSGGTMNTGELFF
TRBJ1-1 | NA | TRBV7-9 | CASSLEQGRGAFF
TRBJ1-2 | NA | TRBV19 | CASSGRSFYGYTF
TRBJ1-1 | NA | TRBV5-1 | CASRIRTGGTNTEAFF
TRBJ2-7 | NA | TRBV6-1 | CASKSGRASYEQYF